Each of the 32 T cell receptor beta chains below was sequenced from the same sample in a study of cytomegalovirus exposure and HLA in healthy donors (dated by TCRdb to 2016 to 2017). Receptors were amplified or captured by the immunoSEQ multiplex PCR assay. For the multiplex PCR, a mixture combining 60 forward primers for TCR Vbeta segments and 13 reverse primers for TCR Jbeta segments was used. Entries here come from immuneACCESS through TCRdb and include only in-frame sequences with V and J called. Some clones fail to appear in such tables; in the studies checked, an unresolved V gene covers under half of the shortfall, and the cause of the remainder is unknown. Present in this sample are approximately 100,000 clones, about 59% of which were seen just once. The biggest ten clones account for 3% to 4% of the sample. The sample comprised PBMCs. The receptor source for this set is a man younger than 40 in good health and CMV-seropositive.

This chain connects TRBV2 to TRBJ2-1; D possibly corresponds to TRBD2 (6 bases). V was trimmed by 3 bases and J by 15 bases, leaving 21 bases between them. The germline CDR1 and CDR2 sequences are SNHLY and FYNNEI. The CDR3 contains 14 residues. CDR3 residues: CASSDSFAGTHAFF. For the CDR3, the DNA is TGTGCCAGCAGTGACTCCTTTGCAGGGACTCATGCGTTCTTC.

This clone came up a few times. CDR3 region: CASRGLETNEKLFF. The CDR3 nucleotides are TGTGCCAGCCGAGGGTTGGAAACTAATGAAAAACTGTTTTTT. This sequence joins TRBV25-1 and TRBJ1-4, with D uncertain. The V gene's germline CDR1 is MGHDK and CDR2 SYGVNS. The CDR3 is 14 amino acids. Between the trimmed V and J ends, which lost 8 bases and 1 base, there was a span of 11 bases.

V gene TRBV4-1 combines with J gene TRBJ1-2, with 8 bases matching TRBD1. The germline V gene encodes CDR1 MGHRA and CDR2 YSYEKL. Unmatched junction bases numbered 10, after V lost 3 bases and J lost 4 bases. The CDR3 length is 16 residues. CDR3 sequence reads: CASSQGQADLIYGYTF. The CDR3 DNA sequence: TGCGCCAGCAGCCAGGGACAGGCCGACTTAATCTATGGCTACACCTTC.

The rearrangement uses TRBV11-2 and TRBJ1-3, with 8 bases matching TRBD1. Unmatched junction bases numbered 8, after V lost 4 bases and J lost 0 bases. CDR1 is SGHAT, CDR2 FQNNGV, per germline. This CDR3 is built from 17 residues. The CDR3, as DNA: TGTGCCAGCAGCTCAACAGGGGGACCTACCTCTGGAAACACCATATATTTT. Translation gives CASSSTGGPTSGNTIYF.

Only a few counts were recorded for this clone. V and J are TRBV5-1 and TRBJ1-1; D might be TRBD1 (6 bases). V was trimmed by 2 bases and J by 5 bases, leaving 13 bases between them. Per germline, CDR1 SGHRS and CDR2 YFSETQ. This CDR3 region has 14 residues. The CDR3 is CASSFQGYGTEAFF. The CDR3 DNA reads as TGCGCCAGCAGCTTCCAGGGGTATGGGACTGAAGCTTTCTTT.

This clone has a handful of counts. V usage is TRBV19 and J usage is TRBJ1-5; D is unresolved. The CDR3 runs 14 residues. Germline CDR1 and CDR2: LNHDA and SQIVND (reference sequence). Trimming shortened V by 5 bases and J by 4 bases, and 12 bases separated the two germline ends. The CDR3 region has the DNA TGTGCCAGTAGTCGCCAGGACTCGAATCAGCCCCAGCATTTT. This sequence encodes CASSRQDSNQPQHF.

The gene calls are TRBV6-5 and TRBJ1-2; tentatively, D is TRBD1 (5 bases). The germline V gene has CDR1 MNHEY and CDR2 SVGAGI. V was pared by 4 bases and J by 3 bases, with 9 bases between. The CDR3 length is 13 residues. The CDR3 nucleotides read TGTGCCAGCAGTTTATGGGGGGACTATGGCTACACCTTC. This sequence encodes CASSLWGDYGYTF.

The chain links TRBV7-3 to TRBJ2-5, with 10 bases that match TRBD2. CDR1 and CDR2 (germline): SGHTA, FQGTGA. V lost 4 bases, J lost 5 bases, and 1 base stayed unmatched. The CDR3 is 13 amino acids. DNA of the CDR3: TGTGCCAGCAGCTGGGGACTAGCGGAGACCCAGTACTTC. Protein product: CASSWGLAETQYF. Looking up the rest from reference TRBV7-3 and TRBJ2-5 gives the full variable domain: GAGVSQTPSNKVTEKGKYVELRCDPISGHTALYWYRQSLGQGPEFLIYFQGTGAADDSGLPNDRFFAVRPEGSVSTLKIQRTERGDSAVYLCASSWGLAETQYFGPGTRLLVL.

The V and J genes are TRBV10-1 and TRBJ1-5; D not resolved. This CDR3 comprises 17 residues. CDR1 and CDR2 from the germline V gene are WNHNN and SYGVQD (reference sequence). The CDR3 protein is CLAEECDARREYQPQHF. The CDR3 nucleotides are TGCCTAGCAGAGGAATGCGACGCGCGGAGAGAATATCAGCCCCAGCATTTT.

The gene calls are TRBV5-4 and TRBJ1-1, with unresolved D. Germline V gene lookup returns CDR1 SGHNT and CDR2 YYREEE (reference sequence). The V and J ends lost 1 base and 0 bases respectively, with 10 bases between them. The CDR3 totals 15 residues. The chain's CDR3 is CASSLSESMNTEAFF. The CDR3 DNA reads as TGTGCCAGCAGCTTGTCGGAGTCAATGAACACTGAAGCTTTCTTT. The full variable domain, with the rest looked up from reference TRBV5-4 and TRBJ1-1, is ETGVTQSPTHLIKTRGQQVTLRCSSQSGHNTVSWYQQALGQGPQFIFQYYREEENGRGNFPPRFSGLQFPNYSSELNVNALELDDSALYLCASSLSESMNTEAFFGQGTRLTVV.

V gene TRBV19 combines with J gene TRBJ2-3, with a tentative D call TRBD1 (6 bases). The CDR3 contains 12 residues. Germline-derived CDR1 and CDR2 are LNHDA and SQIVND (reference sequence). This CDR3 reads CVLVGASDTQYF. The CDR3 nucleotides are TGTGTCCTAGTGGGGGCATCAGATACGCAGTATTTT.

In this sample, this clone turned up a few times. J is TRBJ2-7 and V is TRBV6-5; tentatively, D is TRBD2 (5 bases). V was pared by 4 bases and J by 7 bases, with 17 bases between. CDR1 MNHEY and CDR2 SVGAGI come from the germline V gene. The CDR3 runs 14 residues. The CDR3 region has the DNA TGTGCCAGCAGTTTCCGGGGTCCTAGTCGGGAGCAGTACTTC. Translated, it gives CASSFRGPSREQYF.

V gene TRBV27 combines with J gene TRBJ2-7; TRBD1 matches at 9 bases. J was trimmed by 3 bases and V by 0 bases; bases with no gene match: 6. Germline CDR1 reads MNHEY; CDR2 reads SMNVEV (reference sequence). The CDR3 length is 16 residues. The CDR3 spells CASSLSRGTGNYEQYF. CDR3 nucleotides: TGTGCCAGCAGTTTATCGCGGGGGACAGGGAACTACGAGCAGTACTTC.

The V and J genes are TRBV11-3 and TRBJ2-5; TRBD1 agrees at 7 bases. CDR1 and CDR2 (germline): SGHNT, YENEEA. Trimming at V came to 5 bases and at J to 5 bases, leaving 11 bases not matched to a gene. This CDR3 has 15 residues. Here the CDR3 DNA reads TGTGCCAGCAGCCCGCCGGGACAGCTAGGGGAGACCCAGTACTTC. This encodes CASSPPGQLGETQYF.

This clone has more than one count but fewer than ten. This chain links TRBV6-5 with TRBJ2-1, with TRBD1 matching over 8 bases. CDR3 size: 14 residues. J was trimmed by 6 bases and V by 5 bases; bases with no gene match: 6. Germline CDR1 and CDR2: MNHEY and SVGAGI. CDR3 amino acids: CASSEITGGNEQFF. DNA of the CDR3: TGTGCCAGCAGTGAAATAACAGGGGGCAATGAGCAGTTCTTC.

V is TRBV2 and J is TRBJ2-6; a weak D match, TRBD1 (6 bases). V gave up 5 bases and J gave up 1 base, with 6 bases separating them. CDR1 is SNHLY and CDR2 is FYNNEI in the germline V gene. The length of the CDR3 is 14 residues. The CDR3 DNA sequence: TGTGCCAGCAGTACAGGGTCTGGGGCCAACGTCCTGACTTTC. As protein: CASSTGSGANVLTF.

CDR3 sequence reads: CASSTQAETEAFF. CDR3 DNA: TGTGCCAGCAGCACTCAAGCTGAAACTGAAGCTTTCTTT. The chain uses TRBV11-3 and TRBJ1-1; D gene unclear. Between the trimmed V and J ends, which lost 5 bases and 5 bases, there was a span of 12 bases. The CDR3 is 13 residues long. Germline CDR1 SGHNT, CDR2 YENEEA.

This clone has only a few counts. V and J are TRBV4-1 and TRBJ2-1; 8 bases line up with TRBD2. Trimming cost V 4 bases and J 7 bases; bases outside gene matches: 12. The CDR3 loop spans 16 amino acids. Germline CDR1 is MGHRA and CDR2 is YSYEKL. CDR3 in DNA: TGCGCCAGCAGCCTCGCCGCGGGAGGCCTAATAAATGAGCAGTTCTTC. As protein: CASSLAAGGLINEQFF.

CDR3: CASSFVTGADLGGYTF. The CDR3 region has the DNA TGTGCCAGCAGCTTTGTAACAGGGGCGGATCTAGGTGGCTACACCTTC. The chain couples TRBV7-2 to TRBJ1-2; 7 positions match TRBD1. Unmatched junction bases numbered 14, after V lost 3 bases and J lost 7 bases. Germline V gives CDR1 SGHTA, CDR2 FQGNSA. The CDR3 runs 16 residues. The full variable domain, with the rest looked up from reference TRBV7-2 and TRBJ1-2, is GAGVSQSPSNKVTEKGKDVELRCDPISGHTALYWYRQSLGQGLEFLIYFQGNSAPDKSGLPSDRFSAERTGGSVSTLTIQRTQQEDSAVYLCASSFVTGADLGGYTFGSGTRLTVV.

This rearrangement joins TRBV6-5 to TRBJ1-1, with 9 bases that match TRBD1. CDR1 MNHEY and CDR2 SVGAGI come from the germline V gene. V lost 6 bases, J lost 5 bases, and 4 bases stayed unmatched. This CDR3 comprises 13 residues. CDR3 protein: CASRGQGGTEAFF. CDR3 sequence (DNA): TGTGCCAGCAGGGGACAGGGTGGTACTGAAGCTTTCTTT.

The chain links TRBV2 to TRBJ2-7; the D gene is possibly TRBD1 (5 bases). The V end lost 4 bases, the J end lost 2 bases, and 12 bases lay between the germline ends. The CDR3 has 14 residues. CDR1 and CDR2 from the germline V gene are SNHLY and FYNNEI. The CDR3 DNA reads as TGTGCCAGCAGTGCCTGGGGCAATACCTACGAGCAGTACTTC. This translates into CASSAWGNTYEQYF.

The chain combines TRBV5-6 with TRBJ1-2, with TRBD1 matching 9 bases. The CDR3 sequence is 14 residues long. V lost 4 bases to trimming and J lost 5 bases; unmatched junction nucleotides: 6. Germline V CDR1 and CDR2: SGHDT, YYEEEE. CDR3 sequence (DNA): TGTGCCAGCAGCCCATGGACAGGGGATTATGGCTACACCTTC. Translation gives CASSPWTGDYGYTF.

The V call is TRBV6-5, the J call TRBJ1-1; D gene unclear. CDR3 length equals 11 residues. Germline V gene lookup returns CDR1 MNHEY and CDR2 SVGAGI. V was cut by 8 bases and J by 3 bases, with 7 bases left in between. CDR3 loop: CASFMYTEAFF. The DNA of the CDR3 is TGTGCCAGCTTTATGTACACTGAAGCTTTCTTT.

The chain links TRBV23-1 to TRBJ2-7; a possible D gene is TRBD1 (5 bases). TRBV23-1 carries the ORF label, with uncertain function. V dropped 2 bases and J dropped 3 bases, with 17 bases sitting between them. This CDR3 has 16 residues. The CDR3 DNA sequence: TGCGCCAGCAGTCAAACCCAGCAGGGCCCACGCTACGAGCAGTACTTC. Translating it yields CASSQTQQGPRYEQYF.

This clone was seen a handful of times. The J gene is TRBJ2-2, the V gene TRBV28; 8 nucleotides match TRBD1. The CDR3 contains 15 residues. With V trimmed by 5 bases and J by 1 base, 3 bases remained unmatched. Germline-derived CDR1 and CDR2 are MDHEN and SYDVKM. DNA of the CDR3: TGTGCCAGCAGTGGGGACAGGATGAACACCGGGGAGCTGTTTTTT. It yields the protein CASSGDRMNTGELFF.

V is TRBV19 and J is TRBJ1-3; 8 bases line up with TRBD1. Germline V gives CDR1 LNHDA, CDR2 SQIVND (reference sequence). The CDR3 length is 15 residues. V shed 6 bases, J shed 3 bases, and the junction held 7 bases outside the gene matches. The CDR3 bases are TGTGCCAGTAGACAACCCACAGGGGGTGGAAACACCATATATTTT. Its protein product is CASRQPTGGGNTIYF.

This clone has only a few counts. The CDR3 coding sequence is TGTGCCAGCTGCCCCACTTTATCGGACGAGCAGTACTTC. Translation: CASCPTLSDEQYF. V gene TRBV6-6 combines with J gene TRBJ2-7; D unresolved. The V gene's germline CDR1 is MNHNY and CDR2 SVGAGI (reference sequence). This CDR3 contains 13 residues. V was cut by 8 bases and J by 5 bases, with 16 bases left in between.

In this sample, this clone turned up once. The chain employs TRBV4-1 and TRBJ2-5, with TRBD2 identical over 7 bases. Germline CDR1 MGHRA, CDR2 YSYEKL. The CDR3 is 16 residues long. The V and J ends lost 0 bases and 4 bases, in that order; junction bases with no gene match: 8. The CDR3 nucleotides read TGCGCCAGCAGCCAAGATCCGGGGGGAGGGGTAGAGACCCAGTACTTC. Its protein is CASSQDPGGGVETQYF.

The rearrangement uses TRBV7-8 and TRBJ1-1; a possible D gene is TRBD1 (5 bases). Germline V lookup: CDR1 SGHVS, CDR2 FQNEAQ. The V end lost 5 bases, the J end lost 2 bases, and 12 bases lay between the germline ends. CDR3 length equals 14 residues. The CDR3 sequence is CASSPVGHNTEAFF. CDR3 sequence (DNA): TGTGCCAGCAGCCCCGTGGGGCACAACACTGAAGCTTTCTTT.

This chain links TRBV18 with TRBJ2-5, with 9 bases aligning to TRBD2. The last part of the DNA fits TRBJ2-7 better; the J call may be wrong. Germline V CDR1 and CDR2: KGHSH, LQKENI. The CDR3 length is 14 residues. CDR3 region: CASSPLAGAYEQYF. In nucleotides, the CDR3 is TGTGCCAGCTCACCACTAGCGGGGGCCTACGAGCAGTACTTC.

The rearrangement uses TRBV6-6 and TRBJ2-7; D is perhaps TRBD2 (5 bases). Germline CDR1 MNHNY, CDR2 SVGAGI (reference sequence). Trimming took off 6 bases at V and 1 base at J, with 10 bases between the two ends. This CDR3 contains 13 residues. The CDR3 region has the DNA TGTGCCAGCAGACCGACGGGGTCCTACGAGCAGTACTTC. This sequence encodes CASRPTGSYEQYF.

This clone has a handful of counts. J is TRBJ2-1 and V is TRBV7-8; 10 bases fit TRBD1. V lost 2 bases to trimming and J lost 8 bases; unmatched junction nucleotides: 9. Germline CDR1 is SGHVS and CDR2 is FQNEAQ. There are 16 residues in the CDR3. The CDR3 nucleotides are TGTGCCAGCAGCTTATGGACAGGGGGTTTGTGGGATGAGCAGTTCTTC. Its translation is CASSLWTGGLWDEQFF.